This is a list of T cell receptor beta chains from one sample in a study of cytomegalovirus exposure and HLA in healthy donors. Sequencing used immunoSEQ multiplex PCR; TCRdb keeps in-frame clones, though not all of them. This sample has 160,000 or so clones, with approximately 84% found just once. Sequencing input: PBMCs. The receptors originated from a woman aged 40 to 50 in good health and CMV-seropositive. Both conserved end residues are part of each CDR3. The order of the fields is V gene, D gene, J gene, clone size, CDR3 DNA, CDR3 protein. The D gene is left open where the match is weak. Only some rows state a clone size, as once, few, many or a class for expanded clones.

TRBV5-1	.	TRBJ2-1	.	TGCGCCAGCAGCAGATCAGTACAGACGTACAATGAGCAGTTCTTC	CASSRSVQTYNEQFF
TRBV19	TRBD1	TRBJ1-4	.	TGTGCCAGCTCCGGGACAGGCCTTGAAAAACTGTTTTTT	CASSGTGLEKLFF
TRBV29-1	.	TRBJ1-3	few	TGCAGCGTTGGCAGGGATCTGGACACCATATATTTT	CSVGRDLDTIYF
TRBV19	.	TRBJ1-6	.	TGTGCCAGTAGTACCCCCAGTTTAGCCTCGGCCCTCCACTTT	CASSTPSLASALHF
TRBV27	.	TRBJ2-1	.	TGTGCCAGCAGTTTTCAGGTTCACAATGAGCAGTTCTTC	CASSFQVHNEQFF
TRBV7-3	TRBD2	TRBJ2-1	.	TGTGCCAGCAGCTTAAGGTCGGGACTAGATTTTTGGAGCAGTGAGCAGTTCTTC	CASSLRSGLDFWSSEQFF
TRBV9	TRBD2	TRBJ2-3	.	TGTGCCAGCAGCACCAGTATCGGGGGGGGAGAAGATACGCAGTATTTT	CASSTSIGGGEDTQYF
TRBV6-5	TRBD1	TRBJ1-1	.	TGTGCCAGCCGTTCCCGCAAGGGGGCCGTGAACACTGAAGCTTTCTTT	CASRSRKGAVNTEAFF
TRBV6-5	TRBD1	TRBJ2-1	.	TGTGCCAGCAGTAGTGGGACAGGGTACAATGAGCAGTTCTTC	CASSSGTGYNEQFF
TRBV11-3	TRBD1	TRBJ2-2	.	TGTGCCAGCAGTCAGGCCAGGGGGACCGGGGAGCTGTTTTTT	CASSQARGTGELFF
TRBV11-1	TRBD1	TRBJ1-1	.	TGTGCCAGCAGCTTAGGACAGGGACTCCTTAACACTGAAGCTTTCTTT	CASSLGQGLLNTEAFF
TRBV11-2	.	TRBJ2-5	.	TGTGCCAGCAGCTTAGGGACGCAAAGGGGGGAGACCCAGTACTTC	CASSLGTQRGETQYF
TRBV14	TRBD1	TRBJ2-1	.	TGTGCCAGCAGCTACAGGGGTAGTGGTGAGCAGTTCTTC	CASSYRGSGEQFF
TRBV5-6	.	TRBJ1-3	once	TGTGCCAGCAGCTTGTACGGTCCCGACACTCGTGGAAACACCATATATTTT	CASSLYGPDTRGNTIYF
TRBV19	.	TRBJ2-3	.	TGTGCCAGTAGGCCGCGGGGAACCACAGATACGCAGTATTTT	CASRPRGTTDTQYF
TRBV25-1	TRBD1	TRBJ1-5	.	TGTGCCACCGCAGGGGGCGGCAACCAGCCCCAGCATTTT	CATAGGGNQPQHF
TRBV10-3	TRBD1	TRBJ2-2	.	TGTGTCACAGGCCCAGGGGGGAACACCGGGGAGCTGTTTTTT	CVTGPGGNTGELFF